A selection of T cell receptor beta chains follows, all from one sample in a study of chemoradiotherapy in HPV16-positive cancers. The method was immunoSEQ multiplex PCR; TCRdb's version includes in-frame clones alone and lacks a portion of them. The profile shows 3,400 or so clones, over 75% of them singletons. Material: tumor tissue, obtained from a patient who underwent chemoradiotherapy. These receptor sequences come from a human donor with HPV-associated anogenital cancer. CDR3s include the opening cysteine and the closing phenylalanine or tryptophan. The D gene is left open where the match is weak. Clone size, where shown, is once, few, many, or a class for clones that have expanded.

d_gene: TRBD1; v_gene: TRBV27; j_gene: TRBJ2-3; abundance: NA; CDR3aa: CASSSPTGVRGTDTQYF; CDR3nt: TGTGCCAGCAGTTCGCCGACAGGGGTCCGAGGCACAGATACGCAGTATTTT
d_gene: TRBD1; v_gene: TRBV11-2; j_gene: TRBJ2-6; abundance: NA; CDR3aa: CASSPRTGVRGANVLTF; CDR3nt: TGTGCCAGCAGCCCCCGGACAGGGGTTCGTGGGGCCAACGTCCTGACTTTC
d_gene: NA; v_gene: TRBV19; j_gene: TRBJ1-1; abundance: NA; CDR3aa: CASIGGRITEAFF; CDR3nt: TGTGCCAGTATAGGAGGCAGGATCACTGAAGCTTTCTTT
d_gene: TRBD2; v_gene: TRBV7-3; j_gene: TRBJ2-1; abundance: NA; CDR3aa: CASSVTSGGAEQFF; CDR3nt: TGTGCCAGCAGCGTTACTAGCGGGGGGGCTGAGCAGTTCTTC
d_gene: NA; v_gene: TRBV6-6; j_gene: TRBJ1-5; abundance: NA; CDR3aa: CASKKGDGHQPQHF; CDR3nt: TGTGCCAGCAAGAAAGGGGACGGGCATCAGCCCCAGCATTTT
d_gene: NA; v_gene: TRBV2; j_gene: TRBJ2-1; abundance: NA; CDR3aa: CASTQENEQFF; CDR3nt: TGTGCCAGCACCCAAGAGAATGAGCAGTTCTTC
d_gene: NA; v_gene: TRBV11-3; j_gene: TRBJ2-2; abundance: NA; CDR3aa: CASSLEATTGELFF; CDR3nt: TGTGCCAGCAGCTTAGAGGCCACCACCGGGGAGCTGTTTTTT
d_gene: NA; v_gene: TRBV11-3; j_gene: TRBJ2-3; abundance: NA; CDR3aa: CASSPGQSTDTQYF; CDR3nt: TGTGCCAGCAGCCCTGGACAGAGCACAGATACGCAGTATTTT
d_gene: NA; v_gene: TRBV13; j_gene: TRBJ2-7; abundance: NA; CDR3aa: CASSTRTQPYEQYF; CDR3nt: TGTGCCAGCAGCACCCGGACCCAACCCTACGAGCAGTACTTC
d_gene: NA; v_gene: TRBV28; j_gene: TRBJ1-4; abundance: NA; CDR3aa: CASSLSGYMSEKLFF; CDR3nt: TGTGCCAGCAGTTTATCCGGGTATATGAGTGAAAAACTGTTTTTT
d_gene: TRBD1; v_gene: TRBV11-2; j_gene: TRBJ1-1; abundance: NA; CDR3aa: CASSLGRGRGTEAFF; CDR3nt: TGTGCCAGCAGCTTAGGAAGGGGGCGCGGCACTGAAGCTTTCTTT
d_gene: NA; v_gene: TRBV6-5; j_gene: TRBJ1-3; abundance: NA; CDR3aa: CASSPRLGAGNTIYF; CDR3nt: TGTGCCAGCAGCCCCCGGTTGGGTGCTGGAAACACCATATATTTT
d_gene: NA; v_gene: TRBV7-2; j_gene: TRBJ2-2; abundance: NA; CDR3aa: CASSVTATNTGELFF; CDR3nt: TGTGCCAGCAGCGTTACGGCAACGAACACCGGGGAGCTGTTTTTT
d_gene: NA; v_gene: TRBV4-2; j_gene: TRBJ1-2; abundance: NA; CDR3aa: CASSRYLQENYGYTF; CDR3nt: TGTGCCAGCAGCCGGTACCTACAGGAAAACTATGGCTACACCTTC
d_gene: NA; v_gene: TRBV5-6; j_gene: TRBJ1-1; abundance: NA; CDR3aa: CASSLARGKAFF; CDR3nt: TGTGCCAGCAGCTTGGCGAGGGGAAAAGCTTTCTTT
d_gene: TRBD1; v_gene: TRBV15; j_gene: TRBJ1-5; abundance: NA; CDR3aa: CATSRWTGPISNQPQHF; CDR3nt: TGTGCCACCAGCAGGTGGACAGGTCCGATTTCCAATCAGCCCCAGCATTTT
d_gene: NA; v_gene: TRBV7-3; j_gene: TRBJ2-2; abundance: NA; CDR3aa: CASRWGNTGELFF; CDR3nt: TGTGCCAGCAGGTGGGGGAACACCGGGGAGCTGTTTTTT
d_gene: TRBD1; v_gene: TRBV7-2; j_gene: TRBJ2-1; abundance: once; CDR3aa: CASSQPTGGQFF; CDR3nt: TGTGCCAGCAGCCAACCTACAGGGGGGCAGTTCTTC
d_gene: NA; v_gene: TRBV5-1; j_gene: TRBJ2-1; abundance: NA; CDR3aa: CASSLFESYNEQFF; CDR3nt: TGCGCCAGCAGCTTGTTTGAGTCCTACAATGAGCAGTTCTTC
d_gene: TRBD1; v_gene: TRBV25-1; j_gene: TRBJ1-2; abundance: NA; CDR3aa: CASRSPTGKGYTF; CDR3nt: TGTGCCAGCAGATCTCCGACAGGGAAAGGCTACACCTTC
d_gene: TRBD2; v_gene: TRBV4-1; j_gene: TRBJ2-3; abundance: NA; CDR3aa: CASSPGLAGGSGPDTQYF; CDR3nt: TGCGCCAGCAGCCCAGGGTTAGCGGGAGGCTCGGGCCCAGATACGCAGTATTTT
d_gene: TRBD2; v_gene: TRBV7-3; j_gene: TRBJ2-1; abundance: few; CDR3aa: CASSLQPSGVGDEQFF; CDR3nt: TGTGCCAGCAGCTTACAGCCTAGCGGGGTGGGAGATGAGCAGTTCTTC
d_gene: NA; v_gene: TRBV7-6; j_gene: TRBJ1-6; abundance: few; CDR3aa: CASSFLYRIINSPLHF; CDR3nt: TGTGCCAGCAGCTTTCTTTACAGGATTATCAATTCACCCCTCCACTTT
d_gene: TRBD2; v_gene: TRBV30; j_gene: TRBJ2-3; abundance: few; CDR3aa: CAWSWGGSSPDTQYF; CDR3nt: TGTGCCTGGAGCTGGGGCGGGAGTTCCCCAGATACGCAGTATTTT
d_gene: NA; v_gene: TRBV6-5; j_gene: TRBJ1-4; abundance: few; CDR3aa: CASSGGWGNEKLFF; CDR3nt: TGTGCCAGCAGTGGGGGCTGGGGTAATGAAAAACTGTTTTTT
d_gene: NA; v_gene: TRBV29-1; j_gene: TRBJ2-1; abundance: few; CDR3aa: CSVEHAWGAGDEQFF; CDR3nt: TGCAGCGTCGAACACGCATGGGGGGCCGGGGATGAGCAGTTCTTC
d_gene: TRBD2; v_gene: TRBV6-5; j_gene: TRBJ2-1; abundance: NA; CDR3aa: CASRPSGGEQFF; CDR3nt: TGTGCCAGCAGACCTAGCGGGGGTGAGCAGTTCTTC
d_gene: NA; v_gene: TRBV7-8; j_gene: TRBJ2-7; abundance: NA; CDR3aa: CASSVRDQVHEQYF; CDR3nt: TGTGCCAGCAGCGTCCGGGACCAGGTCCACGAGCAGTACTTC
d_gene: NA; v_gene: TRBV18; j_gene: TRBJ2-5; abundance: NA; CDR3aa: CASSIDSQRFQYF; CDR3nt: TGTGCCAGCTCAATAGACAGCCAGAGGTTCCAGTACTTC
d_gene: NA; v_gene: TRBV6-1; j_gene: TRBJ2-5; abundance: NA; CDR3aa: CASSERGLTNQYF; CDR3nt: TGTGCCAGCAGTGAAAGGGGCTTGACGAACCAGTACTTC
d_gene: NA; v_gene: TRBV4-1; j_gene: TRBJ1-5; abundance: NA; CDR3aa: CASSQGYTYNQPQHF; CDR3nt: TGCGCCAGCAGCCAAGGCTACACCTACAATCAGCCCCAGCATTTT
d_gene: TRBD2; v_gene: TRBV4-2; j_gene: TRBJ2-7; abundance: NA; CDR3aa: CASSLSGRASYEQYF; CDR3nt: TGTGCCAGCAGCCTCAGCGGGAGGGCCTCCTACGAGCAGTACTTC
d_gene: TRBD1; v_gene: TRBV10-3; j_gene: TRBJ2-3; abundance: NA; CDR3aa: CATGAGTGGTDTQYF; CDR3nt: TGTGCCACAGGAGCCGGGACAGGGGGCACAGATACGCAGTATTTT
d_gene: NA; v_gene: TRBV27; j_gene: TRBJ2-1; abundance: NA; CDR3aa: CASSFRGDEQFF; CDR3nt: TGTGCCAGCAGTTTTAGAGGCGATGAGCAGTTCTTC
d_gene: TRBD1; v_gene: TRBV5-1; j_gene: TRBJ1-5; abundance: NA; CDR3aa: CASSRPTGTVNYSNQPQHF; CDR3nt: TGCGCCAGCAGCAGACCCACCGGGACAGTTAATTATAGCAATCAGCCCCAGCATTTT
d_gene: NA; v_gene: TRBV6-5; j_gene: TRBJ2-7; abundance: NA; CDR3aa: CASRVMIGYEQYF; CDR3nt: TGTGCCAGCAGGGTTATGATTGGGTACGAGCAGTACTTC
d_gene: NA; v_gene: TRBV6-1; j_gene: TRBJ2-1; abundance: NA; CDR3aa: CASSDSGRPGFF; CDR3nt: TGTGCCAGCAGTGATTCGGGGCGACCGGGGTTCTTC
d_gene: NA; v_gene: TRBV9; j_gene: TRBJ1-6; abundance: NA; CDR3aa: CASSEGLGGRGNLAPLHF; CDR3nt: TGTGCCAGCAGCGAGGGGTTGGGGGGGCGCGGCAATTTGGCACCCCTCCACTTT
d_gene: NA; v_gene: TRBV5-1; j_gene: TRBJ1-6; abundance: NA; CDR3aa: CASSGEKSPLHF; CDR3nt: TGCGCCAGCAGCGGAGAAAAGTCACCCCTCCACTTT
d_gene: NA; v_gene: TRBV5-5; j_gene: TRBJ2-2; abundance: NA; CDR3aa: CASSLWSPTGELFF; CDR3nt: TGTGCCAGCAGCTTGTGGAGCCCGACCGGGGAGCTGTTTTTT
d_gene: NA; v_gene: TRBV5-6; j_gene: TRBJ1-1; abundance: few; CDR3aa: CASSWGGGSPEAFF; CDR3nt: TGTGCCAGCAGCTGGGGGGGTGGCAGCCCTGAAGCTTTCTTT
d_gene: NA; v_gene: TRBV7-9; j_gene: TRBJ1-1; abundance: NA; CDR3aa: CASSLAGGPAEAFF; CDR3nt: TGTGCCAGCAGCTTAGCCGGGGGACCGGCTGAAGCTTTCTTT
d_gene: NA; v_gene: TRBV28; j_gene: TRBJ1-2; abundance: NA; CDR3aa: CASRRDGVYGYTF; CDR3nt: TGTGCCAGCAGACGGGACGGGGTCTATGGCTACACCTTC
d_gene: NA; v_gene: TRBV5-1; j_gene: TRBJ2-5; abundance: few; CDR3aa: CASSLEVAETQYF; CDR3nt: TGCGCCAGCAGCTTGGAGGTGGCGGAGACCCAGTACTTC
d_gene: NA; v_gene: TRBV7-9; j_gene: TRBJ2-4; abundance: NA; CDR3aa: CASSPGGTIQYF; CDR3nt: TGTGCCAGCAGCCCCGGCGGGACCATTCAGTACTTC
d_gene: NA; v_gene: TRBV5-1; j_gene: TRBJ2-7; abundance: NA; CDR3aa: CASSLVSGYEQYF; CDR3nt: TGCGCCAGCAGCTTAGTATCAGGGTACGAGCAGTACTTC
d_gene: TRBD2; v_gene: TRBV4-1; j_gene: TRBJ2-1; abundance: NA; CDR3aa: CASSHPSGRVEQFF; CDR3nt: TGCGCCAGCAGCCACCCTAGCGGGAGGGTTGAGCAGTTCTTC
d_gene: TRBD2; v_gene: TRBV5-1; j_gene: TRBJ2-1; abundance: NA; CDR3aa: CASNIGLANEQFF; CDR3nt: TGCGCCAGCAACATCGGACTAGCCAATGAGCAGTTCTTC
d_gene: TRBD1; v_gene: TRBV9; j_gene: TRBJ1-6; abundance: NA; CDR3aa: CASSPGTGGGSPLHF; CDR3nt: TGTGCCAGCAGCCCAGGGACAGGGGGAGGTTCACCCCTCCACTTT
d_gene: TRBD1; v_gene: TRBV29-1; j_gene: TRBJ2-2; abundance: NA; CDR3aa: CSVGQGGYTGELFF; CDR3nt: TGCAGCGTTGGACAGGGGGGGTACACCGGGGAGCTGTTTTTT